This T cell receptor (beta chain) was captured by sequencing in a study of technical replicates of blood from a handful of donors (dated by TCRdb to about 2017). A remark on this clone: Its antigen is currently not known. The record has no base qualities; no much larger clone is one base away.

Receptor amplification or capture employed the immunoSEQ multiplex PCR assay. The clones in this table, taken by TCRdb from immuneACCESS, are in-frame only. Not every clone is retained; where verified, under half of the shortfall comes from an unresolved V gene, and the cause of the rest is unknown. This sample holds 70,000 to 95,000 clones; nearly 98% were observed only once. Around 0.18% of the sample goes to the ten largest clones. V is pruned by 7 bases and J by 2 bases, leaving 11 bases of the junction without a gene match. According to the germline V gene, CDR1 reads MGHRA and CDR2 reads YSYEKL. The CDR3 contains 15 residues, cysteine and phenylalanine counted. The CDR3 DNA has 45 bases and is translated from base 1.

The sequence came from a human donor in good health. The sample taken for sequencing was T cells isolated from PBMCs. The rearrangement joined TRBV4-1 to TRBJ2-7; TRBD1 agrees with 7 junctional bases. The CDR3 reads as follows: CASTPNRDRPYEQYF. At the DNA level, the sequence is TGCGCCAGCACCCCCAACCGGGACAGACCCTACGAGCAGTACTTC.